The 29 T cell receptor beta chains presented below share a single source sample, sequenced in a study of blood T cell repertoires in COVID-19. Assay: immunoSEQ multiplex PCR; the TCRdb copy retains only in-frame clones and omits some. The table records approximately 240,000 clones, 83% of them present only once. The material sequenced was peripheral blood. All receptors come from a human donor in a cohort sampled during active COVID-19.

V is TRBV5-1 and J is TRBJ1-2, with 9 bases lining up with TRBD1. This CDR3 has 14 residues. Germline V gives CDR1 SGHRS, CDR2 YFSETQ. V trimming: 3 bases; J trimming: 4 bases; junction bases outside the gene matches: 4. CDR3 region: CASSSGTGSYGYTF. DNA of the CDR3: TGCGCCAGCAGCTCCGGGACAGGGTCCTATGGCTACACCTTC.

The genes are TRBV2 and TRBJ2-2; D perhaps matches TRBD2 (5 bases). The germline V and J ends were trimmed by 7 bases and 1 base, with 10 bases remaining between them. Per germline, CDR1 SNHLY and CDR2 FYNNEI. This CDR3 contains 14 residues. The CDR3 DNA reads TGTGCCAGCAATGGAGGAGGGAACACCGGGGAGCTGTTTTTT. This gives the protein CASNGGGNTGELFF. Using reference TRBV2 and TRBJ2-2 for the parts outside the CDR3, the full variable domain is EPEVTQTPSHQVTQMGQEVILRCVPISNHLYFYWYRQILGQKVEFLVSFYNNEISEKSEIFDDQFSVERPDGSNFTLKIRSTKLEDSAMYFCASNGGGNTGELFFGEGSRLTVL.

The rearrangement joins TRBV10-2 to TRBJ2-2, with a tentative D call TRBD2 (7 bases). The germline V and J ends were trimmed by 5 bases and 6 bases, with 16 bases remaining between them. This CDR3 spans 15 amino acids. In germline, CDR1 is WSHSY, CDR2 SAAADI. The CDR3 nucleotides are TGCGCCAGCAGTCTGAAGGGGGGGGGCCCCGGGGAGCTGTTTTTT. It codes for CASSLKGGGPGELFF.

V and J are TRBV10-3 and TRBJ2-7, with 8 bases fitting TRBD1. Trimming at V came to 4 bases and at J to 5 bases, leaving 7 bases not matched to a gene. Germline V CDR1 and CDR2: ENHRY, SYGVKD. The CDR3 spans 14 residues. The CDR3: CAISGDRGSNEQYF. As DNA, the CDR3 is TGTGCCATCAGTGGCGACAGGGGTAGCAACGAGCAGTACTTC.

As for this clone: In the same sample, other DNA sequences code for this CDR3. V gene TRBV10-1 combines with J gene TRBJ1-1; D gene ambiguous. This CDR3 has 13 amino acids. V dropped 9 bases and J dropped 0 bases, with 11 bases sitting between them. From germline, CDR1 is WNHNN and CDR2 SYGVQD (reference sequence). CDR3 loop: CASSSQMNTEAFF. CDR3 DNA: TGCGCCAGTAGCAGCCAAATGAACACTGAAGCTTTCTTT.

This clone was recorded at least ten times. This sequence joins TRBV18 and TRBJ1-3; 10 nucleotides align to TRBD1. The germline V gene encodes CDR1 KGHSH and CDR2 LQKENI. The CDR3 spans 19 residues. V shed 1 base, J shed 1 base, and the junction held 10 bases outside the gene matches. The CDR3: CASSPQATGQGQSGNTIYF. CDR3 DNA sequence: TGTGCCAGCTCACCACAGGCTACGGGACAGGGGCAATCTGGAAACACCATATATTTT.

The CDR3 DNA reads as TGTGCCAGCAGCTCCGGGACTAGCTACAATGAGCAGTTCTTC. Amino acids: CASSSGTSYNEQFF. The rearrangement links TRBV5-4 to TRBJ2-1, with 8 bases lining up with TRBD2. Looked up from germline, CDR1 is SGHNT and CDR2 is YYREEE (reference sequence). The CDR3 consists of 14 residues. J gave up 3 bases and V 3 bases, and 2 bases lay outside the gene matches.

The chain couples TRBV6-5 to TRBJ1-2; 9 bases line up with TRBD1. Unmatched junction bases numbered 9, after V lost 6 bases and J lost 7 bases. Germline V gene data show CDR1 as MNHEY and CDR2 as SVGAGI. The CDR3 totals 14 residues. Here the CDR3 DNA reads TGTGCCAGCAGCCCGGGACAGGGAAGCAGTGGCTACACCTTC. This gives the protein CASSPGQGSSGYTF.

The V and J genes are TRBV27 and TRBJ2-3; perhaps TRBD1 as D (5 bases). Germline assignment: CDR1 MNHEY and CDR2 SMNVEV (reference sequence). This CDR3 comprises 16 residues. The germline V and J ends were trimmed by 2 bases and 6 bases, with 18 bases remaining between them. The CDR3 protein is CASSLQNGQGWDTQYF. The DNA of the CDR3 is TGTGCCAGCAGTTTACAGAACGGGCAGGGATGGGATACGCAGTATTTT.

This clone was found many times. The chain couples TRBV27 to TRBJ2-7; perhaps TRBD2 as D (6 bases). The CDR3 is made up of 14 amino acids. Trimming removed 4 bases at V and 2 bases at J, with 12 bases between. The germline V gene encodes CDR1 MNHEY and CDR2 SMNVEV (reference sequence). The CDR3 is CASSSPTRTYEQYF. CDR3 in DNA: TGTGCCAGCAGTTCCCCGACTAGAACCTACGAGCAGTACTTC.

The chain recombines TRBV6-2 or TRBV6-3 with TRBJ2-5; the match to TRBD1 covers 8 bases. This CDR3 region has 15 residues. The V segment lost 5 bases and the J segment 3 bases; nucleotides outside the gene matches: 8. CDR1 and CDR2 from the germline V gene are MNHEY and SVGEGT. CDR3 DNA sequence: TGTGCCAGCAGTCGTAGGACACAGGGGGAAGAGACCCAGTACTTC. Translation: CASSRRTQGEETQYF.

CDR3 amino acids: CASSRREGNSPLHF. CDR3 in DNA: TGTGCCAGTAGTAGGCGGGAGGGAAATTCACCCCTCCACTTT. The chain links TRBV19 to TRBJ1-6; D is uncertain. Germline V lookup: CDR1 LNHDA, CDR2 SQIVND (reference sequence). The CDR3 is 14 amino acids. Trimming shortened V by 4 bases and J by 7 bases, and 11 bases separated the two germline ends.

The chain is built from TRBV15 and TRBJ2-3; 7 bases map to TRBD2. CDR3 size: 21 residues. CDR1 LNHNV and CDR2 YYDKDF come from the germline V gene (reference sequence). V lost 3 bases, J lost 2 bases, and 23 bases stayed unmatched. The CDR3 bases are TGTGCCACCAGCAGGGATCCTCGAAATTTAGCTAGCGGAGGGTTCACAGATACGCAGTATTTT. Translating gives CATSRDPRNLASGGFTDTQYF.

The J gene is TRBJ1-6, the V gene TRBV28, with TRBD1 as a possible D gene (5 bases). The CDR3 spans 15 residues. The germline V gene encodes CDR1 MDHEN and CDR2 SYDVKM. The germline V and J ends were trimmed by 7 bases and 7 bases, with 17 bases remaining between them. CDR3 sequence: CASKAGYDVNSPLHF. The DNA for the CDR3 is TGTGCCAGCAAAGCAGGGTACGACGTGAATTCACCCCTCCACTTT.

This clone turned up a few times. The V and J genes are TRBV28 and TRBJ2-2; 10 nucleotides line up with TRBD1. V was clipped by 6 bases and J by 7 bases; unmatched bases: 8. Looked up from germline, CDR1 is MDHEN and CDR2 is SYDVKM. The CDR3 extends over 15 amino acids. Here the CDR3 DNA reads TGTGCCAGCAGGGGGACAGGGGAAGGGGTCGGGGAGCTGTTTTTT. This sequence encodes CASRGTGEGVGELFF.

The sample holds one count of this clone. The chain uses TRBV5-1 and TRBJ1-4; tentative D call: TRBD1 (6 bases). Germline V gives CDR1 SGHRS, CDR2 YFSETQ. Trimming stripped 0 bases from V and 0 bases from J, with 9 bases between. The CDR3 consists of 16 residues. The CDR3 sequence: CASSLVTGTTNEKLFF. CDR3 DNA: TGCGCCAGCAGCTTGGTTACAGGGACAACTAATGAAAAACTGTTTTTT.

The chain uses TRBV15 and TRBJ1-2, with D unresolved. V was clipped by 3 bases and J by 7 bases, with 12 bases between them. CDR1 LNHNV and CDR2 YYDKDF come from the germline V gene (reference sequence). This CDR3 is 13 amino acids long. The CDR3 DNA sequence: TGTGCCACCAGCAGTGGCCCCCGGGTTGGCTACACCTTC. Translated, it gives CATSSGPRVGYTF.

CDR3 DNA: TGCGCCAGCAGCCCGAGGGCCCCTGAGGAAGCTTTCTTT. It specifies CASSPRAPEEAFF. J is TRBJ1-1 and V is TRBV5-1; D gene unclear. The germline V gene has CDR1 SGHRS and CDR2 YFSETQ. With 4 bases removed from V and 8 bases from J, the gap between germline ends came to 15 bases. The CDR3 extends over 13 amino acids.

V usage is TRBV19 and J usage is TRBJ2-7; D unclear. The CDR3 totals 11 residues. V lost 2 bases, J lost 5 bases, and 4 bases lay in between. The germline CDR1 and CDR2 sequences are LNHDA and SQIVND (reference sequence). CDR3 in amino acids: CASSIQDEQYF. The CDR3 nucleotides are TGTGCCAGTAGTATACAGGACGAGCAGTACTTC.

The chain is built from TRBV28 and TRBJ2-1, with D perhaps TRBD1 (5 bases). The CDR3 covers 17 residues. V was cut by 3 bases and J by 0 bases, with 15 bases left in between. Looked up from germline, CDR1 is MDHEN and CDR2 is SYDVKM. CDR3 in amino acids: CASSLMTARSSYNEQFF. CDR3 bases: TGTGCCAGCAGTTTGATGACAGCCCGGAGCTCCTACAATGAGCAGTTCTTC.

The chain recombines TRBV11-2 with TRBJ1-1; 9 bases align to TRBD1. With V trimmed by 5 bases and J by 6 bases, 4 bases remained unmatched. This CDR3 spans 13 amino acids. The germline V gene encodes CDR1 SGHAT and CDR2 FQNNGV. CDR3 sequence reads: CASSLGQGPEAFF. In DNA form, the CDR3 reads TGTGCCAGCAGCCTGGGACAGGGCCCTGAAGCTTTCTTT.

V gene TRBV6-1 combines with J gene TRBJ1-5, with a tentative D call TRBD1 (5 bases). V dropped 1 base and J dropped 3 bases, with 7 bases sitting between them. The length of the CDR3 is 14 residues. Germline CDR1 is MNHNS and CDR2 is SASEGT. The CDR3 DNA sequence: TGTGCCAGCAGTGAAGAGGGGTTCAATCAGCCCCAGCATTTT. As protein: CASSEEGFNQPQHF.

V and J are TRBV5-4 and TRBJ2-3; TRBD1 might be the D (7 bases). Germline CDR1 and CDR2: SGHNT and YYREEE (reference sequence). V was clipped by 4 bases and J by 4 bases, with 19 bases between them. The CDR3 is 16 amino acids. DNA for the CDR3: TGTGCCAGCAGCGACCCTAGGAGGGGGCGGGCAGATACGCAGTATTTT. Translation gives CASSDPRRGRADTQYF.

This chain connects TRBV15 to TRBJ2-2, with D maybe TRBD2 (6 bases). V lost 0 bases, J lost 2 bases, and 19 bases lay in between. CDR3 length equals 19 residues. From germline, CDR1 is LNHNV and CDR2 YYDKDF (reference sequence). The CDR3 nucleotides are TGTGCCACCAGCAGAGAGGGGACTTGGCCGATCCCAAACACCGGGGAGCTGTTTTTT. Its protein is CATSREGTWPIPNTGELFF.

This clone was recorded a few times. The chain employs TRBV7-2 and TRBJ1-6; no clear D gene. The CDR3 runs 15 residues. V was cut by 0 bases and J by 7 bases, with 10 bases left in between. From germline, CDR1 is SGHTA and CDR2 FQGNSA. As DNA, the CDR3 is TGTGCCAGCAGCTTAGCCGGAGGGAGAAATTCACCCCTCCACTTT. This encodes CASSLAGGRNSPLHF.

Written as DNA, the CDR3 is TGCAGTGCTAGTCTCGGGGAATATCCTTACGAGCAGTACTTC. It is translated as CSASLGEYPYEQYF. The V gene is TRBV20-1, the J gene TRBJ2-7, with D maybe TRBD2 (5 bases). This CDR3 is built from 14 residues. V lost 3 bases and J lost 4, with 16 bases in between. From germline, CDR1 is DFQATT and CDR2 SNEGSKA (reference sequence).

The genes are TRBV12-5 and TRBJ2-4; 8 nucleotides agree with TRBD1. V shed 6 bases and J 0 bases; nucleotides not matched to a gene: 1. Germline V CDR1 and CDR2: LGHNT, FRNRAP. This CDR3 has 14 residues. Written as DNA, the CDR3 is TGTGCTAGTGGACAGGGGGAAGCCAAAAACATTCAGTACTTC. The encoded protein is CASGQGEAKNIQYF. Full variable domain (missing parts from reference TRBV12-5 and TRBJ2-4): DARVTQTPRHKVTEMGQEVTMRCQPILGHNTVFWYRQTMMQGLELLAYFRNRAPLDDSGMPKDRFSAEMPDATLATLKIQPSEPRDSAVYFCASGQGEAKNIQYFGAGTRLSVL.

The chain couples TRBV29-1 to TRBJ1-2; 9 nucleotides match TRBD1. With 4 bases clipped from V and 4 bases from J, the junction kept 10 bases outside the gene matches. This CDR3 region has 15 residues. The germline V gene encodes CDR1 SQVTM and CDR2 ANQGSEA. The CDR3 here is CSVANRGRMGYGYTF. The CDR3 nucleotides are TGCAGCGTTGCAAACAGGGGGCGGATGGGCTATGGCTACACCTTC.

V gene TRBV5-1 combines with J gene TRBJ1-4; 12 positions match TRBD1. Germline values: CDR1 SGHRS, CDR2 YFSETQ. Germline trimming cut 3 bases from V and 7 bases from J; bases unmatched to any gene: 10. The CDR3 is made up of 17 amino acids. Written as DNA, the CDR3 is TGCGCCAGCAGCTCCGGGACAGGGGGCCAAGGGGGTGAAAAACTGTTTTTT. Protein sequence: CASSSGTGGQGGEKLFF.